The 27 T cell receptor beta chains below were found in one sample sequenced in a study of blood T cell repertoires in COVID-19. TCRdb keeps only in-frame clones here, not all; method: immunoSEQ multiplex PCR. The repertoire has more than 300,000 clones, around 92% of them found once; the top ten carry 1.5% to 2%. Sequenced: peripheral blood. The source of these receptors is a woman in her thirties with COVID-19, enrolled during active disease.

The gene calls are TRBV11-2 and TRBJ1-4; TRBD1 might be the D (6 bases). Germline CDR1 and CDR2: SGHAT and FQNNGV. The CDR3 spans 15 residues. The V and J ends lost 0 bases and 7 bases respectively, with 12 bases between them. CDR3 amino acids: CASSLDHTGIEKLFF. CDR3 coding DNA: TGTGCCAGCAGCTTAGATCATACAGGGATTGAAAAACTGTTTTTT.

V gene TRBV23-1 combines with J gene TRBJ1-6; 8 positions agree with TRBD1. TRBV23-1 has ORF status, its function being uncertain. V lost 6 bases and J lost 8; bases outside the gene matches: 24. CDR3 size: 20 residues. The CDR3 is CASRAYHRDRMARWYSPLHF. The CDR3, as DNA: TGCGCCAGCAGAGCTTATCATCGGGACAGGATGGCCAGGTGGTATTCACCCCTCCACTTT.

The gene calls are TRBV11-2 and TRBJ2-2; D is perhaps TRBD1 (6 bases). V was cut by 5 bases and J by 6 bases, with 13 bases left in between. Germline assignment: CDR1 SGHAT and CDR2 FQNNGV. This CDR3 spans 14 amino acids. The CDR3 DNA is TGTGCCAGCAGCGGCACAGGGTTCGCCGGGGAGCTGTTTTTT. Translating it yields CASSGTGFAGELFF.

This chain uses TRBV7-9 with TRBJ1-2; tentatively, D is TRBD1 (5 bases). Germline V gene sequence: CDR1 SEHNR, CDR2 FQNEAQ (reference sequence). CDR3 length: 13 residues. The V end was cut by 2 bases, the J end by 3 bases, with 7 bases between. The CDR3 DNA is TGTGCCAGCAGCTTACCAGGGTACTATGGCTACACCTTC. Amino acids: CASSLPGYYGYTF.

The V and J genes are TRBV5-1 and TRBJ1-1; D might be TRBD1 (5 bases). The CDR3 contains 15 residues. The V gene lost 0 bases and the J gene lost 3 bases, with 12 bases spanning the gap. The germline gives CDR1 SGHRS, CDR2 YFSETQ. The CDR3 spells CASSLAPGSDTEAFF. The CDR3 region has the DNA TGCGCCAGCAGCTTGGCCCCAGGGTCGGACACTGAAGCTTTCTTT.

V and J are TRBV9 and TRBJ2-7, with 12 nucleotides matching TRBD1. The CDR3 has 14 residues. The ends lost 4 bases at V and 5 bases at J; junction bases unmatched: 4. The V gene's germline CDR1 is SGDLS and CDR2 YYNGEE. CDR3 residues: CASSIGTGGNEQYF. The CDR3 DNA reads as TGTGCCAGCAGCATCGGGACAGGGGGCAACGAGCAGTACTTC.

The rearrangement joins TRBV10-3 to TRBJ1-5; perhaps TRBD1 as D (5 bases). The CDR3 extends over 15 amino acids. With 4 bases removed from V and 4 bases from J, the gap between germline ends came to 14 bases. Looked up from germline, CDR1 is ENHRY and CDR2 is SYGVKD. This chain's CDR3 is CAISAGLSVNQPQHF. The CDR3 DNA reads as TGTGCCATCAGTGCAGGGCTGTCGGTAAATCAGCCCCAGCATTTT.

The chain couples TRBV7-9 to TRBJ2-3; TRBD1 matches at 9 bases. The germline V gene has CDR1 SEHNR and CDR2 FQNEAQ (reference sequence). V lost 5 bases and J lost 5; bases outside the gene matches: 5. The length of the CDR3 is 14 residues. The CDR3 protein is CASSRGQGKDTQYF. The CDR3 DNA sequence: TGTGCCAGCAGCAGGGGACAGGGAAAAGATACGCAGTATTTT.

This clone was observed a few times. The chain has TRBV6-5 and TRBJ1-2; D remains ambiguous. The CDR3 sequence is 14 residues long. Germline lookup yields CDR1 MNHEY and CDR2 SVGAGI. V shed 6 bases and J shed 8 bases, with 19 bases lying between them. CDR3 bases: TGTGCCAGCAGCGGGCCGGCGGAGGGCCGGGGCTACACCTTC. It translates to CASSGPAEGRGYTF.

The chain joins TRBV12-3 or TRBV12-4 to TRBJ1-1; D is ambiguous. V dropped 4 bases and J dropped 4 bases, with 10 bases sitting between them. This CDR3 contains 13 residues. The CDR3 loop is CASSSLEGTEAFF. DNA of the CDR3: TGTGCCAGCAGTTCACTCGAGGGCACTGAAGCTTTCTTT.

The genes are TRBV4-3 and TRBJ1-1; possible D gene TRBD1, 5 bases. From germline, CDR1 is LGHNA and CDR2 YSLEER. Trimming pared 3 bases from V and 5 bases from J, leaving 10 bases between. CDR3 length equals 13 residues. CDR3 in DNA: TGCGCCAGCAGCCAGGAGGGGAGGACTGAAGCTTTCTTT. It yields the protein CASSQEGRTEAFF.

The chain has TRBV2 and TRBJ1-2, with 8 bases that match TRBD1. CDR1 is SNHLY, CDR2 FYNNEI, per germline. V lost 6 bases to trimming and J lost 2 bases; unmatched junction nucleotides: 11. CDR3 length: 16 amino acids. The CDR3 loop is CASSLGGTGLNYGYTF. CDR3 in DNA: TGTGCCAGCAGCCTCGGGGGGACAGGTTTAAACTATGGCTACACCTTC.

The chain links TRBV24-1 to TRBJ1-5; D is uncertain. The CDR3 has 14 amino acids. The germline CDR1 and CDR2 sequences are KGHDR and SFDVKD. Trimming stripped 1 base from V and 1 base from J, with 4 bases between. CDR3 region: CATSDFGSNQPQHF. CDR3 nucleotide sequence: TGTGCCACCAGTGATTTCGGGAGCAATCAGCCCCAGCATTTT.

The V gene is TRBV7-2, the J gene TRBJ2-5, with 9 nucleotides matching TRBD1. Losses at the gene ends were 1 base for V and 5 bases for J; bases not matched to a gene: 5. CDR1 and CDR2 from the germline V gene are SGHTA and FQGNSA. This CDR3 contains 15 residues. The DNA for the CDR3 is TGTGCCAGCAGCTTAGGGAACAGGGGGCGGGAGACCCAGTACTTC. Translating gives CASSLGNRGRETQYF.

The chain carries TRBV4-2 and TRBJ1-4; no definite D call. CDR1 and CDR2 (germline): LGHNA, YNFKEQ. V was clipped by 4 bases and J by 0 bases, with 15 bases between them. The CDR3 totals 17 residues. The CDR3 protein is CASSLDRVDSTNEKLFF. In nucleotides, the CDR3 is TGTGCCAGCAGCCTCGATCGTGTAGACTCAACTAATGAAAAACTGTTTTTT.

The chain links TRBV7-9 to TRBJ2-1; 7 nucleotides line up with TRBD1. This CDR3 has 15 residues. V gave up 1 base and J gave up 3 bases; unmatched junction bases: 3. Germline V CDR1 and CDR2: SEHNR, FQNEAQ (reference sequence). The CDR3 sequence: CASSLVGTDYNEQFF. CDR3 nucleotide sequence: TGTGCCAGCAGCTTAGTTGGGACAGACTACAATGAGCAGTTCTTC. The variable domain in full, completed from reference TRBV7-9 and TRBJ2-1, reads DTGVSQNPRHKITKRGQNVTFRCDPISEHNRLYWYRQTLGQGPEFLTYFQNEAQLEKSRLLSDRFSAERPKGSFSTLEIQRTEQGDSAMYLCASSLVGTDYNEQFFGPGTRLTVL.

The count of this clone is one. This chain joins TRBV7-2 and TRBJ2-7, with D possibly being TRBD2 (5 bases). V gave up 1 base and J gave up 2 bases, with 12 bases separating them. Germline loops: CDR1 SGHTA, CDR2 FQGNSA. The CDR3 length is 15 residues. The CDR3, as DNA: TGTGCCAGCAGCTTAGGGACTTCTGCCGCCTACGAGCAGTACTTC. Protein: CASSLGTSAAYEQYF.

V usage is TRBV6-1 and J usage is TRBJ1-1, with 8 positions matching TRBD1. J lost 12 bases, V lost 0 bases, and 12 bases had no gene match. From germline, CDR1 is MNHNS and CDR2 SASEGT. The CDR3 is made up of 15 amino acids. Here the CDR3 DNA reads TGTGCCAGCAGTGAAGCCCCCCGGACAGGGTCGGTGACTTTCTTT. Encoded protein: CASSEAPRTGSVTFF.

The chain joins TRBV11-3 to TRBJ1-1; D is uncertain. The CDR3 totals 12 residues. CDR1 and CDR2 from the germline V gene are SGHNT and YENEEA. The V and J ends lost 5 bases and 6 bases respectively, with 10 bases between them. The chain's CDR3 is CASSADIAEAFF. Here the CDR3 DNA reads TGTGCCAGCAGCGCCGACATAGCTGAAGCTTTCTTT.

The V and J genes are TRBV4-2 and TRBJ1-2, with 8 bases matching TRBD1. With V trimmed by 3 bases and J by 4 bases, 13 bases remained unmatched. This CDR3 has 17 amino acids. Germline V lookup: CDR1 LGHNA, CDR2 YNFKEQ. CDR3 bases: TGTGCCAGCAGCCACCTCACCCCAGGGGGCGCCGGCTATGGCTACACCTTC. The encoded protein is CASSHLTPGGAGYGYTF.

This clone was detected only once. The chain employs TRBV14 and TRBJ1-4; 9 bases align to TRBD1. J was trimmed by 3 bases and V by 2 bases; bases with no gene match: 28. CDR3 length: 24 residues. Germline CDR1 SGHDN, CDR2 FVKESK. The DNA of the CDR3 is TGTGCCAGCAGCCAACATGAAACTGGGGAACCGGGACAGGGAAAGGTTACAGCTAATGAAAAACTGTTTTTT. Its translation is CASSQHETGEPGQGKVTANEKLFF.

The chain is built from TRBV7-2 and TRBJ1-6; D remains unclear. The CDR3 is 16 amino acids. V lost 6 bases and J lost 6, with 18 bases in between. CDR1 SGHTA and CDR2 FQGNSA come from the germline V gene. The CDR3 region is CASRSVGSRPNSPLHF. DNA of the CDR3: TGTGCCAGCAGATCAGTTGGTAGCCGTCCTAATTCACCCCTCCACTTT.

This chain uses TRBV19 with TRBJ2-5, with 12 bases aligning to TRBD2. This CDR3 spans 16 amino acids. V lost 4 bases and J lost 3; bases outside the gene matches: 6. Germline-derived CDR1 and CDR2 are LNHDA and SQIVND (reference sequence). The CDR3 DNA reads as TGTGCCAGTAGTAACCTACTAGCGGGGGGCGAAGAGACCCAGTACTTC. Protein product: CASSNLLAGGEETQYF.

The rearrangement uses TRBV5-1 and TRBJ2-1, with 9 bases aligning to TRBD1. Per germline, CDR1 SGHRS and CDR2 YFSETQ. Trimming at V came to 4 bases and at J to 8 bases, leaving 10 bases not matched to a gene. The CDR3 has 15 residues. This CDR3 reads CASSPGTGLSDEQFF. Here the CDR3 DNA reads TGCGCCAGCAGCCCCGGGACAGGGTTGTCGGATGAGCAGTTCTTC.

The V gene is TRBV14, the J gene TRBJ2-3, with TRBD2 identical over 8 bases. J was trimmed by 2 bases and V by 4 bases; bases with no gene match: 5. This CDR3 spans 15 amino acids. Germline V gives CDR1 SGHDN, CDR2 FVKESK. The CDR3 bases are TGTGCCAGCAGCCTAAGACTAGCGCCCACAGATACGCAGTATTTT. Amino acids: CASSLRLAPTDTQYF.

The chain carries TRBV28 and TRBJ1-2, with 8 bases aligning to TRBD1. V lost 10 bases and J lost 5; bases outside the gene matches: 9. The CDR3 runs 13 residues. Germline CDR1 and CDR2: MDHEN and SYDVKM. The CDR3 nucleotides are TGTGCCACCCTCGGGACAGGAGATTATGGCTACACCTTC. It yields the protein CATLGTGDYGYTF.

This chain links TRBV15 with TRBJ2-3; 9 positions agree with TRBD2. Germline CDR1 LNHNV, CDR2 YYDKDF (reference sequence). The trim removed 4 bases at V and 3 bases at J, leaving 2 bases unmatched. This CDR3 comprises 14 residues. The CDR3 coding sequence is TGTGCCACCAGCATCACTAGCGGGACAGATACGCAGTATTTT. The encoded protein is CATSITSGTDTQYF. Complete variable domain (other parts from reference TRBV15 and TRBJ2-3): DAMVIQNPRYQVTQFGKPVTLSCSQTLNHNVMYWYQQKSSQAPKLLFHYYDKDFNNEADTPDNFQSRRPNTSFCFLDIRSPGLGDTAMYLCATSITSGTDTQYFGPGTRLTVL.